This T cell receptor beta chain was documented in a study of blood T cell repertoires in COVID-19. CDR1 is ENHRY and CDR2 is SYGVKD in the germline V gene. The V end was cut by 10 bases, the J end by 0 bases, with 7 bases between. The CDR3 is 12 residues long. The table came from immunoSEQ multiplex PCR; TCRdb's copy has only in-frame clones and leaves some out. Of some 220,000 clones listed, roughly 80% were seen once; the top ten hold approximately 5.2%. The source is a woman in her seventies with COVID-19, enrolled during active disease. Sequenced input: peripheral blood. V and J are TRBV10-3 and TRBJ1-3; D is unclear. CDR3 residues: CATAVSGNTIYF. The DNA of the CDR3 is TGTGCCACCGCAGTCTCTGGAAACACCATATATTTT.